Sequencing of this T cell receptor (beta chain) was carried out in a study of T cells in Graves' hyperthyroidism and ophthalmopathy. The V end lost 3 bases, the J end lost 0 bases, and 14 bases lay between the germline ends. The CDR3 has 16 residues. Germline loops: CDR1 MNHNS, CDR2 SASEGT. Note on this clonotype: A much larger clone differs from this one at a single base, so this may be a read error. Given the absence of the conserved phenylalanine or tryptophan at the CDR3 end, a read error is likely.

RNA transcripts served as the template for amplifying TCR beta CDR3 regions. First-round RT-PCR of the TCR CDR3 relied on the HTBI primer set. TCRdb redid the calling of the multiplex PCR reads with MiXCR, one entry per CDR3 protein. This table holds 600,000 to 800,000 distinct CDR3 sequences, 30% to 40% found once. The sequence was obtained from a woman in her thirties or forties with Graves' hyperthyroidism. The chain uses TRBV6-1 and TRBJ1-1; a weak D match, TRBD1 (6 bases). Sequenced sample: blood. CDR3 coding DNA: TGTGCCAGCAGTGAGGACAGAATCAATTTGAACACTGAAGCTTTCTCT. Amino acid sequence: CASSEDRINLNTEAFS.